This is a list of T cell receptor beta chains from one sample in a study of tissue T cells after allogeneic stem cell transplantation. Libraries were prepared by immunoSEQ multiplex PCR; TCRdb keeps only in-frame clonotypes and omits some of them. The data show tens of thousands of clones, with roughly 92% seen just once and roughly 3.8% held by the top ten. The sequencing used blood, collected before transplantation. The receptors originated from a woman aged 40 to 75 who later had graft-versus-host disease after an allogeneic stem cell transplant. CDR3s include the opening cysteine and the closing phenylalanine or tryptophan. Fields, in order: CDR3 length, D gene, J gene, clone size, V gene, CDR3 DNA, CDR3 protein. The D gene is left open where the match is weak. Size is omitted from some rows. Given values are once, few, many or a class for expanded clones.

15,.,TRBJ1-1,.,TRBV24-1,TGTGCCACCAGTGATTCCAGCGCAGGGAAGACTGAAGCTTTCTTT,CATSDSSAGKTEAFF
17,TRBD2,TRBJ2-1,.,TRBV9,TGTGCCAGCAGCCCCAAGCTAGCGGTTTGGTTTTACAATGAGCAGTTCTTC,CASSPKLAVWFYNEQFF
13,TRBD1,TRBJ1-1,.,TRBV30,TGTGCCTGGAGTTTCGACAGGGACACTGAAGCTTTCTTT,CAWSFDRDTEAFF
15,TRBD1,TRBJ1-6,.,TRBV7-2,TGTGCCAGCAGCTTAGCTGACAGGGCTAATTCACCCCTCCACTTT,CASSLADRANSPLHF
15,TRBD2,TRBJ2-1,.,TRBV7-2,TGTGCCAGCAGCTCTCCGACTAGCGGGGTTAATGAGCAGTTCTTC,CASSSPTSGVNEQFF
15,.,TRBJ2-3,.,TRBV5-1,TGCGCCAGCAGCTTGGGCGTCACAGGAACAGATACGCAGTATTTT,CASSLGVTGTDTQYF
13,.,TRBJ1-2,.,TRBV30,TGTGCCTGGAGTGACCGACGAGGGAAGGGCTACACCTTC,CAWSDRRGKGYTF
15,.,TRBJ2-3,.,TRBV9,TGTGCCAGCAGCGTAGGCTCTCTTGCCACAGATACGCAGTATTTT,CASSVGSLATDTQYF
14,TRBD2,TRBJ2-3,.,TRBV30,TGTGCCTGGAGCCTGAGCGGGACGCCAGATACGCAGTATTTT,CAWSLSGTPDTQYF
15,TRBD2,TRBJ2-7,.,TRBV7-9,TGTGCCAGCAGCTCAAAACTAGCGGAGCCCCTCGAGCAGTACTTC,CASSSKLAEPLEQYF
17,.,TRBJ2-5,.,TRBV7-2,TGTGCCAGCAGCTTATTCCCCCCCGGGACACAACAAGAGACCCAGTACTTC,CASSLFPPGTQQETQYF
15,TRBD1,TRBJ1-4,few,TRBV7-2,TGTGCCAGCAGCCCGCGACAGGGAACTAATGAAAAACTGTTTTTT,CASSPRQGTNEKLFF
13,.,TRBJ2-3,.,TRBV18,TGTGCCAGCTCACCAGAAGTCCGAGATACGCAGTATTTT,CASSPEVRDTQYF
18,TRBD2,TRBJ2-3,.,TRBV4-3,TGCGCCAGCAGCCAAGCGAGTCCTTTAGCGGGGGGGTCAGATACGCAGTATTTT,CASSQASPLAGGSDTQYF
14,TRBD2,TRBJ2-3,.,TRBV9,TGTGCCAGCAGCGCTAGCGGGAGGTCAGATACGCAGTATTTT,CASSASGRSDTQYF
14,.,TRBJ1-4,.,TRBV18,TGTGCCAGCTCACTCCAGGGTTTTAATGAAAAACTGTTTTTT,CASSLQGFNEKLFF
15,TRBD2,TRBJ2-5,.,TRBV28,TGTGCCAGCAGTCCCCCTAGCGGGAGTCAAGAGACCCAGTACTTC,CASSPPSGSQETQYF
14,.,TRBJ2-7,.,TRBV6-5,TGTGCCAGCAGTGACTCAGGGATCTCCTACGAGCAGTACTTC,CASSDSGISYEQYF
14,.,TRBJ1-2,.,TRBV9,TGTGCCAGCAGCGTAGCTTTGTCAGCCTATGGCTACACCTTC,CASSVALSAYGYTF